These T cell receptor beta chains were read from a single sample in a study of blood T cell repertoires in COVID-19. Produced via immunoSEQ multiplex PCR; TCRdb's table is partial and in-frame only. The table shows around 400,000 clones, with 75% to 90% occurring only once. Sequenced sample: PBMCs or T cells enriched from blood (not recorded which). The source of these receptors is a woman in her 50s who had recovered from COVID-19. CDR3s include the opening cysteine and the closing phenylalanine or tryptophan. Fields, in order: J gene, clone size, D gene, V gene, CDR3 DNA, CDR3 protein. D genes are given only for firm matches. Some rows have no size entry. The others give once, few or many, or a class for an expanded clone.

J: TRBJ1-3; size: .; D: .; V: TRBV6-5; DNA: TGTGCCAGCAGTTACGCGGGCGGAAACACCATATATTTT; CDR3: CASSYAGGNTIYF
J: TRBJ2-7; size: .; D: TRBD2; V: TRBV19; DNA: TGTGCCAGTAGAATGACTAGCGGGAGGGCTGTTTACGAGCAGTACTTC; CDR3: CASRMTSGRAVYEQYF
J: TRBJ1-2; size: .; D: TRBD1; V: TRBV10-3; DNA: TGTGCCATCAGTGGACCCGGGACAGGGTTGAACTATGGCTACACCTTC; CDR3: CAISGPGTGLNYGYTF
J: TRBJ1-2; size: .; D: .; V: TRBV30; DNA: TGTGCCTGGAGTGTAAAGAGACAGGTCAACTATGGCTACACCTTC; CDR3: CAWSVKRQVNYGYTF
J: TRBJ1-6; size: .; D: .; V: TRBV4-3; DNA: TGCGCCAGCAGCCAAGACAGGTCCTTCTTTAATTCACCCCTCCACTTT; CDR3: CASSQDRSFFNSPLHF
J: TRBJ2-3; size: .; D: .; V: TRBV18; DNA: TGTGCCAGCTCACGAGTGACAGCCAACTCTGGCGGTAGCACAGATACGCAGTATTTT; CDR3: CASSRVTANSGGSTDTQYF
J: TRBJ2-7; size: .; D: TRBD1; V: TRBV5-1; DNA: TGCGCCAGCAGCTATACAGCGGACAGGGCCTCCTCCTACGAGCAGTACTTC; CDR3: CASSYTADRASSYEQYF
J: TRBJ2-2; size: .; D: .; V: TRBV4-1; DNA: TGCGCCAGCAGCCGGACTAAGAACACCGGGGAGCTGTTTTTT; CDR3: CASSRTKNTGELFF
J: TRBJ2-7; size: .; D: .; V: TRBV7-3; DNA: TGTGCCAGCAGCTTATTCCAGGGCTCCTACGAGCAGTACTTC; CDR3: CASSLFQGSYEQYF
J: TRBJ2-3; size: .; D: TRBD2; V: TRBV6-5; DNA: TGTGCCAGCAGTTACGGGGCCGGGACTAGAGGAGATACGCAGTATTTT; CDR3: CASSYGAGTRGDTQYF
J: TRBJ2-1; size: .; D: .; V: TRBV7-9; DNA: TGTGCCAGCAGCTTCGAGGGAGGAAATTATGAGCAGTTCTTC; CDR3: CASSFEGGNYEQFF
J: TRBJ1-1; size: .; D: .; V: TRBV25-1; DNA: TGTGCCAGCAGTGAATCAACCCGGGCGCGGGGGGAAGCTTTCTTT; CDR3: CASSESTRARGEAFF
J: TRBJ2-1; size: .; D: .; V: TRBV5-6; DNA: TGTGCCAGCAGCGACCTGAGGAGCAAGTCCTACAATGAGCAGTTCTTC; CDR3: CASSDLRSKSYNEQFF
J: TRBJ1-1; size: once; D: TRBD1; V: TRBV6-5; DNA: TGTGCCAGCAGTTACTCGAGGGACAGGGGGGATTTGGGTTTCTTT; CDR3: CASSYSRDRGDLGFF
J: TRBJ1-2; size: .; D: .; V: TRBV6-5; DNA: TGTGCCAGCAGTTACGGCCCAGGGATTTTCACCTTC; CDR3: CASSYGPGIFTF
J: TRBJ2-3; size: .; D: TRBD2; V: TRBV5-4; DNA: TGTGCCAGCAGCCCCACTAGGGCGGGAGGAAGCACAGATACGCAGTATTTT; CDR3: CASSPTRAGGSTDTQYF
J: TRBJ1-6; size: .; D: .; V: TRBV9; DNA: TGTGCCAGCAGCGTACAGAACTATAATTCACCCCTCCACTTT; CDR3: CASSVQNYNSPLHF
J: TRBJ1-1; size: .; D: .; V: TRBV7-8; DNA: TGTGCCAGCAGCTTAGGGGGGGTCTCTGAAGCTTTCTTT; CDR3: CASSLGGVSEAFF
J: TRBJ2-2; size: .; D: TRBD1; V: TRBV13; DNA: TGTGCCAGCAGCCTACGGACAGGGGACACCGGGGAGCTGTTTTTT; CDR3: CASSLRTGDTGELFF
J: TRBJ2-5; size: .; D: .; V: TRBV19; DNA: TGTGCCAGTAGTTGGGGGCTGGGAGAGACCCAGTACTTC; CDR3: CASSWGLGETQYF
J: TRBJ2-5; size: .; D: TRBD2; V: TRBV2; DNA: TGTGCCAGCAGAGACGGGACTAGCGGGGGAGAAGAGACCCAGTACTTC; CDR3: CASRDGTSGGEETQYF
J: TRBJ1-2; size: .; D: .; V: TRBV5-5; DNA: TGTGCCACCGAGGTGTCACCCGCTTCCTATGGCTACACCTTC; CDR3: CATEVSPASYGYTF
J: TRBJ2-5; size: .; D: TRBD2; V: TRBV7-2; DNA: TGTGCCAGCAGCTTAGGACTAGCGGGAGGGAGTGGTGAGACCCAGTACTTC; CDR3: CASSLGLAGGSGETQYF
J: TRBJ1-1; size: .; D: .; V: TRBV4-3; DNA: TGCGCCAGCAGCCAAGATCGCAGTTCCGAAGCTTTCTTT; CDR3: CASSQDRSSEAFF
J: TRBJ2-6; size: .; D: .; V: TRBV3-1/TRBV3-2; DNA: TGTGCCAGCAGCCAGATCACCCCACTACCTCGCTCTGGGGCCAACGTCCTGACTTTC; CDR3: CASSQITPLPRSGANVLTF
J: TRBJ2-3; size: .; D: TRBD2; V: TRBV6-2/TRBV6-3; DNA: TGTGCCAGCAGTTACGGGACTAGCGGAAAATTCACAGATACGCAGTATTTT; CDR3: CASSYGTSGKFTDTQYF